The clone carrying this TCR beta chain is labeled as medium-sized. This sample is drawn from a study of immune characterization of retroperitoneal liposarcoma. Using its own MiXCR run on the PCR reads, TCRdb lists one record per CDR3 protein. The repertoire holds under 13,000 distinct CDR3 sequences, with about a quarter as singletons. The clonotype originates from a male donor with retroperitoneal liposarcoma. Specimen: tumor tissue.

DNA of the CDR3: TGTGCCAGCAGAAGGGTAGGACAGGCGGGTAAAGAGACCCAGTACTTC. It translates to CASRRVGQAGKETQYF. V usage is TRBV6-1 and J usage is TRBJ2-5; TRBD1 aligns across 7 bases. Per the germline V gene, CDR1 is MNHNS and CDR2 is SASEGT. V lost 6 bases, J lost 3 bases, and 13 bases stayed unmatched. The CDR3 contains 16 residues.